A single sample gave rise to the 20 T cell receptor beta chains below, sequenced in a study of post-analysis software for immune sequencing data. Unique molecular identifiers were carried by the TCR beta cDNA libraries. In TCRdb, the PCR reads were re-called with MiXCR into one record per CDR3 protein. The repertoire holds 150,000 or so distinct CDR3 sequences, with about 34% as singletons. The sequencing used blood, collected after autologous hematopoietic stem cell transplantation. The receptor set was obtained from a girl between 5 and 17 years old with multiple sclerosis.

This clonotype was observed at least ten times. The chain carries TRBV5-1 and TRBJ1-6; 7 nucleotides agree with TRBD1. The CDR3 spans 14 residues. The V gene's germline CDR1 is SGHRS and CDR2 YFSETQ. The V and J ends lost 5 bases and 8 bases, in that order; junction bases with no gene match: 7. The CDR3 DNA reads TGCGCCAGCAGTCCCGGACAGGATTATTCACCCCTCCACTTT. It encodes CASSPGQDYSPLHF.

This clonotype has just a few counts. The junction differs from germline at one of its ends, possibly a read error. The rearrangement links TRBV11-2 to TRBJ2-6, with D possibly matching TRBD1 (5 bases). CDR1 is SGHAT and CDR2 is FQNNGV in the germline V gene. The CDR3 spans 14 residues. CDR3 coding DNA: TGTGCCAGCAGCGCGAGCTCTGGGGCCAACGTCCGGACTTTC. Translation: CASSASSGANVRTF.

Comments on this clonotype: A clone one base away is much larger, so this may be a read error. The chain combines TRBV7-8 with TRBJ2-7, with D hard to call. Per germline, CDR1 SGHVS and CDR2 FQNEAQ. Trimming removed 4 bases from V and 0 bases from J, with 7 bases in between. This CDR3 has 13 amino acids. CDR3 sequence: CASSSPTSYEQYF. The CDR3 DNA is TGTGCCAGCAGCTCCCCCACCTCCTACGAGCAGTACTTC.

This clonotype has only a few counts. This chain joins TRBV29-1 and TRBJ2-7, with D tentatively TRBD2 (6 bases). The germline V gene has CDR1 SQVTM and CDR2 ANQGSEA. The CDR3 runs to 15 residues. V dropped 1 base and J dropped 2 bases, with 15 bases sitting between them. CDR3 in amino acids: CSVEGDRGSTYEQYF. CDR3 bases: TGCAGCGTTGAAGGAGATCGGGGGTCGACCTACGAGCAGTACTTC.

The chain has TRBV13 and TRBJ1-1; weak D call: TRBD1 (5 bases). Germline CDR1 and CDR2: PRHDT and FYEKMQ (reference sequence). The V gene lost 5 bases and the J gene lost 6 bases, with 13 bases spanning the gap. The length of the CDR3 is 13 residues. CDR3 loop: CASSAARDAEAFF. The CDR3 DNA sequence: TGTGCCAGCAGCGCCGCTCGGGACGCTGAAGCTTTCTTT. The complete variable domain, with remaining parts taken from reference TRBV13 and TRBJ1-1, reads AAGVIQSPRHLIKEKRETATLKCYPIPRHDTVYWYQQGPGQDPQFLISFYEKMQSDKGSIPDRFSAQQFSDYHSELNMSSLELGDSALYFCASSAARDAEAFFGQGTRLTVV.

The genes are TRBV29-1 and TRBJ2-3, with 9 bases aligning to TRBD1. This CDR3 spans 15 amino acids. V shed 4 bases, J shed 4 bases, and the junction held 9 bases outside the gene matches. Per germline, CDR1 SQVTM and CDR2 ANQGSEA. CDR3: CSVVVGTGTSDTQYF. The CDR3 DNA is TGCAGCGTTGTGGTGGGGACAGGGACGTCAGATACGCAGTATTTT.

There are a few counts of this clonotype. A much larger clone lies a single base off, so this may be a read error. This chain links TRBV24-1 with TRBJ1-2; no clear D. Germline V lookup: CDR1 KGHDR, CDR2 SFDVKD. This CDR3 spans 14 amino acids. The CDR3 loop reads CATSEPTQNYGHTF. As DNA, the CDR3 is TGTGCCACCAGTGAACCGACTCAAAACTATGGCCACACCTTC.

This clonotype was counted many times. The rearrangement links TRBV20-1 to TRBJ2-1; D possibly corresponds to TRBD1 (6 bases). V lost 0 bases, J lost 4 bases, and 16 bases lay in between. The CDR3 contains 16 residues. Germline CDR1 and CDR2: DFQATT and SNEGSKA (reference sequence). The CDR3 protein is CSARDKEQGLYNEQFF. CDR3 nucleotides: TGCAGTGCTAGAGATAAAGAACAGGGTCTTTACAATGAGCAGTTCTTC.

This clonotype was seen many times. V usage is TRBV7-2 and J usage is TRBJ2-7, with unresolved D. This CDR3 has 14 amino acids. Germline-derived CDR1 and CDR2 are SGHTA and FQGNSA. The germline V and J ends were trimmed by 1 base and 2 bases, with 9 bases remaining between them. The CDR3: CASSLGKGAYEQYF. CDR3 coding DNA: TGTGCCAGCAGCTTAGGAAAAGGCGCCTACGAGCAGTACTTC.

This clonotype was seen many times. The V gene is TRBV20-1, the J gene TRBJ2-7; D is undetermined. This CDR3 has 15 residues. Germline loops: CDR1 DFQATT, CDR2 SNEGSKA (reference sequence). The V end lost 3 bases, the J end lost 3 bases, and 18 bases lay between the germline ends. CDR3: CSASLSYMALYEQYF. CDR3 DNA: TGCAGTGCTAGTCTCAGCTATATGGCCCTCTACGAGCAGTACTTC.

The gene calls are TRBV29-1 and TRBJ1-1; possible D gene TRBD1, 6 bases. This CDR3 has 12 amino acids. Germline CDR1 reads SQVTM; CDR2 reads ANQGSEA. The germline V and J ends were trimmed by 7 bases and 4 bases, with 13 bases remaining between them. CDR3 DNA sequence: TGCAGCGCTCAGGGGCTCGGCACTGAAGCTTTCTTT. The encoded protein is CSAQGLGTEAFF.

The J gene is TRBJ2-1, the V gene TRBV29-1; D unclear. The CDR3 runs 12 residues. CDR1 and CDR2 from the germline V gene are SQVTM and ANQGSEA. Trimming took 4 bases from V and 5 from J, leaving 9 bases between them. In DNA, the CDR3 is TGCAGCGTTGGGCTGACAAACAATGAGCAGTTCTTC. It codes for CSVGLTNNEQFF.

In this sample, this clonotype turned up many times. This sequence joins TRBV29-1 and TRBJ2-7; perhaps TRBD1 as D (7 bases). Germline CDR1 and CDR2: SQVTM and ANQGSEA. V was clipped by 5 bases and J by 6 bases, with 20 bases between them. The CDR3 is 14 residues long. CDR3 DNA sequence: TGCAGCGTTTCAGGGGGGCTCCTAACGGGCGAGCAGTACTTC. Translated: CSVSGGLLTGEQYF.

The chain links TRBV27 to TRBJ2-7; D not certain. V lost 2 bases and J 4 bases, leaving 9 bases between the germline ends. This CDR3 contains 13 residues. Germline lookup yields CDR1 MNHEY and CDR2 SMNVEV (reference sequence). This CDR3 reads CASSLGPRYEQYF. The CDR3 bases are TGTGCCAGCAGTTTAGGTCCCCGATACGAGCAGTACTTC.

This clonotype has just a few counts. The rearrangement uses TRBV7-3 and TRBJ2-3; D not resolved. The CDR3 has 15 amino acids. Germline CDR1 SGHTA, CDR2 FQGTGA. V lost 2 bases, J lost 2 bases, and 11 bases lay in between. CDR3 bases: TGTGCCAGCAGCTTAGGTGGGCAGAACACAGATACGCAGTATTTT. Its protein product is CASSLGGQNTDTQYF. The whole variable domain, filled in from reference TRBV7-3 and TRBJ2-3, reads GAGVSQTPSNKVTEKGKYVELRCDPISGHTALYWYRQSLGQGPEFLIYFQGTGAADDSGLPNDRFFAVRPEGSVSTLKIQRTERGDSAVYLCASSLGGQNTDTQYFGPGTRLTVL.

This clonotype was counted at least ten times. CDR3 sequence (DNA): TGTGCCAGCAGTTTAGCGGGACCCTACGAGCAGTACTTC. Protein product: CASSLAGPYEQYF. The chain has TRBV28 and TRBJ2-7, with a tentative D call TRBD2 (6 bases). CDR3 length equals 13 residues. CDR1 is MDHEN and CDR2 is SYDVKM in the germline V gene. Trimming removed 2 bases from V and 2 bases from J, with 7 bases in between. Based on the CDR3 plus reference TRBV28 and TRBJ2-7, the full variable domain is DVKVTQSSRYLVKRTGEKVFLECVQDMDHENMFWYRQDPGLGLRLIYFSYDVKMKEKGDIPEGYSVSREKKERFSLILESASTNQTSMYLCASSLAGPYEQYFGPGTRLTVT.

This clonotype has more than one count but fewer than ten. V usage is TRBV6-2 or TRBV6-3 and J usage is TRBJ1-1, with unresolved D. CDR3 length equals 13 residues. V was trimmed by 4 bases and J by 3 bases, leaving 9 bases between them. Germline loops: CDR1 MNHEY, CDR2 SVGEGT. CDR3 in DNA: TGTGCCAGCAGTTCCATAGGGTACACTGAAGCTTTCTTT. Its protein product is CASSSIGYTEAFF.

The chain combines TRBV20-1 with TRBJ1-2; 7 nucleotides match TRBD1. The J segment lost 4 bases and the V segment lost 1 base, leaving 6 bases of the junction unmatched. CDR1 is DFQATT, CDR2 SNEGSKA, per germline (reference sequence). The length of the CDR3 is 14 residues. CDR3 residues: CSARVGGTSYGYTF. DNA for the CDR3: TGCAGTGCTAGAGTAGGGGGCACCTCCTATGGCTACACCTTC.

The CDR3: CASSLGLGGYGYTF. The DNA for the CDR3 is TGTGCCAGCAGTTTGGGTTTAGGGGGCTATGGCTACACCTTC. The chain joins TRBV12-3 or TRBV12-4 to TRBJ1-2, with D possibly being TRBD1 (6 bases). The CDR3 length is 14 residues. Between the trimmed V and J ends, which lost 3 bases and 4 bases, there was a span of 12 bases.

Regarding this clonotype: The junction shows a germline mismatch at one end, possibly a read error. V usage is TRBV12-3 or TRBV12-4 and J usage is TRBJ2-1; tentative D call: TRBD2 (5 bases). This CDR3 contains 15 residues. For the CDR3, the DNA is TGTGCCAGCAGTCCAGGACTCTACTCCCACAATGAGCAGTTCTTC. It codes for CASSPGLYSHNEQFF.